This TCR beta chain was recorded in a study of blood T cells in healthy people across ages. Study-level results: Long-lived donors had more naive CD4+ cells and higher diversity than aged donors.

Remarks on this clonotype: The antigen remains undetermined. This may be a read error, as it is one base from a much larger clone.

A second PCR, run for about 7 to 11 cycles, used a sample-barcoded 5' primer plus a J-beta primer mix. TCRdb re-derived calls from the 5' RACE reads in MiXCR, one entry per CDR3 protein. The sample yields over a million distinct CDR3 sequences, 42% seen once. The specimen was blood. This TCR came from a woman aged 18-30 years in good health.

This chain's CDR3 is CAGSLAGTANYGYTF. For the CDR3, the DNA is TGTGCCGGCAGCTTAGCTGGGACAGCTAACTATGGCTACACCTTC. The chain employs TRBV7-2 and TRBJ1-2, with 7 nucleotides matching TRBD1. The CDR3 loop spans 15 amino acids. In germline, CDR1 is SGHTA, CDR2 FQGNSA.